This TCR beta chain was recorded in a study of shared clonotypes between healthy human individuals. Study as a whole: The donor pool was made up of two women and a few men aged 18 to 49.

Note on this clone: Its cognate antigen is unknown. This sample also contains other DNA sequences that code for the same CDR3.

The table came from immunoSEQ multiplex PCR; TCRdb's copy has only in-frame clones and leaves some out. The sample lists some 2,100,000 clones; almost 96% were seen once. There are 12 residues in the CDR3. V shed 0 bases and J shed 2 bases, with 2 bases lying between them. Germline CDR1 MNHEY, CDR2 SVGAGI. All of the donors resided in Nashville, Tennessee, and each was a Caucasian adult. Study-level results: Richness estimates generally favored naive over memory subsets.

The origin of this receptor is a young man in good health. Sequenced input: naive CD4+ T cells sorted from blood. Subset reported: CD45RA+ positively selected. The J gene is TRBJ2-7, the V gene TRBV6-5; D ambiguous. Written as DNA, the CDR3 is TGTGCCAGCAGTTACTCCCCCTACGAGCAGTACTTC. Its translation: CASSYSPYEQYF.